This TCR beta chain was documented in a study of human T cells and chemical hapten exposure. Per the authors' pipeline: Samples ranged from 23,224 to 690,600 TCRs, with a median of roughly 95,000. TCRdb re-called the 5' RACE reads with MiXCR, one entry per CDR3 protein. The V and J calls come from TCRdb's annotation, not from the publication. This sample has roughly 81,000 distinct CDR3 sequences, with more than 15% found just once. Overall study results and limits: No alteration of TCRs above 1 in 1000 frequency was seen with DPC sensitization.

The starting material, unfractionated whole blood, was used for total RNA extraction. Trimming removed 4 bases from V and 3 bases from J; junction bases left unmatched: 7. The CDR3 is 15 amino acids. The germline CDR1 and CDR2 sequences are SGHVS and FNYEAQ. A remark on this clonotype: What it binds is not known.

V gene TRBV7-6 combines with J gene TRBJ2-3, with TRBD1 identical over 7 bases. This receptor was taken from a female donor in good health. The CDR3 here is CASSSTGTETDTQYF. The DNA for the CDR3 is TGTGCCAGCAGCTCAACCGGGACAGAGACAGATACGCAGTATTTT.